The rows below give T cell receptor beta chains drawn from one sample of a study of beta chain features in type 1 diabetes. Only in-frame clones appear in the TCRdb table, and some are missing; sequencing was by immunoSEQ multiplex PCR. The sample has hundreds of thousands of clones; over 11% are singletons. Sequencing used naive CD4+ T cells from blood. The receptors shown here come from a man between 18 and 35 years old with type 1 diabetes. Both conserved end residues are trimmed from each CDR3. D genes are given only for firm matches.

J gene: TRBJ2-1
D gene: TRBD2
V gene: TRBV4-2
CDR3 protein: ASSQGASGRRDEQF

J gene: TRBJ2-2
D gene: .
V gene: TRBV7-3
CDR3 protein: ASSLADTGELF

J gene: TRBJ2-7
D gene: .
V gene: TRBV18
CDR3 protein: ASAGATSYEQY

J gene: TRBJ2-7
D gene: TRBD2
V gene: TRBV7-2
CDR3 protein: ASSLGAGAYEQY

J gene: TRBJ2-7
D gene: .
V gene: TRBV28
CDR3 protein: ASASINYEQY

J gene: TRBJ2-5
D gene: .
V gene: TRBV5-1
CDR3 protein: ASSWVIPKETQY

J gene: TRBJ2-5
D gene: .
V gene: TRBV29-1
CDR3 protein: SVDIVETQY

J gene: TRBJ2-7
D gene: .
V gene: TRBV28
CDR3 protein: ASSLWGLNVGEQY

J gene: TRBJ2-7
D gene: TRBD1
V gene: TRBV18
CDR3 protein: ASSADRAYEQY

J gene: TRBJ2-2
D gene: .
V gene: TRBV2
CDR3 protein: ASNLGEERS

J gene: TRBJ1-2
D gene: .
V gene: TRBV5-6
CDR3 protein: ASSLTRSSGRNYGYT

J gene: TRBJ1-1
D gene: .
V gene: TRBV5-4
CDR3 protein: ASSLAVKGAEAF

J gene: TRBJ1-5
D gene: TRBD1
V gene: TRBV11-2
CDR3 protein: ASSLDQGGEKSQH

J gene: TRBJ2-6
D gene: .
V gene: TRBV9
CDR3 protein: ASSPRFAESGANVLT

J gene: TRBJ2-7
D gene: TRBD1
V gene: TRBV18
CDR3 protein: ASSLDRNLYEQY

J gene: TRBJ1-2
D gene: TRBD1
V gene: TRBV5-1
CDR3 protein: ASSPGQATNYGYT

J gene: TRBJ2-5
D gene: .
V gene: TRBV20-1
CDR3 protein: SARSLETQY

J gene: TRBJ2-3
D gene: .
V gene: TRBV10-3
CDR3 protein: ARWSDRDTQY

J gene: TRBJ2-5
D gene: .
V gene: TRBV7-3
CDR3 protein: ASSLGSQETQY

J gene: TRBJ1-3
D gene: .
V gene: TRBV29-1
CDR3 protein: SVVAANSGNTIY

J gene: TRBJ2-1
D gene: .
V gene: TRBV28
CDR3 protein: ASRKMTVTNEQF

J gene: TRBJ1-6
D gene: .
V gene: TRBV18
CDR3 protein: ASSPGPPRGPLH

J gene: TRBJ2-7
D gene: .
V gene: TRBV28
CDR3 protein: ASSFLGRTYEQY

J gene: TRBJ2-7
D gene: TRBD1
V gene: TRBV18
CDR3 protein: ASSPRQGEHEQY

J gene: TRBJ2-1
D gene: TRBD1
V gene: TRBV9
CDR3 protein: ASSAGTGVYNEQF

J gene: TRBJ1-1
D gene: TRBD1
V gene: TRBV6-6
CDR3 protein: ASTLSGQGGTEAF

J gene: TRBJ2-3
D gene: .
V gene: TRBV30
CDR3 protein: AWTSGGSVDTQY

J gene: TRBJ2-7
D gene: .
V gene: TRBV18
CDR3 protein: ASSPGRNNEQY

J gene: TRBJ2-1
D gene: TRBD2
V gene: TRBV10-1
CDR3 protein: ASASGVYNEQF

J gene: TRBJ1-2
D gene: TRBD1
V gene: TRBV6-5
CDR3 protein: ASSSPSRTGKGKT

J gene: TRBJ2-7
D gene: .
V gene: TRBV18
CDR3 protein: ASSPGQSYYEQY

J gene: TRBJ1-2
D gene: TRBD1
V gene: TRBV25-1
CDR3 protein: ASSAQGDGYT

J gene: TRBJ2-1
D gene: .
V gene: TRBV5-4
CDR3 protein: ASSPPWGNEQF

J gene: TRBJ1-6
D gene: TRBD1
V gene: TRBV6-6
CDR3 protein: ASVLGTGASALH

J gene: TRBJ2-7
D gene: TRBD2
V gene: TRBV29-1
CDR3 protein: SVGPGTGGYEQY

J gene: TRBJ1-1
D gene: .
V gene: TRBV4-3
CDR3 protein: ATQGGSSTEAF

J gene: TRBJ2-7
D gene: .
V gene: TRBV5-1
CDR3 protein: ASSSSESPYEQY

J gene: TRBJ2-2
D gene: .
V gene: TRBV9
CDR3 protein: ASSVASTGELF

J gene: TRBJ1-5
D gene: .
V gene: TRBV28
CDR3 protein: ASSLTVLADQPQH

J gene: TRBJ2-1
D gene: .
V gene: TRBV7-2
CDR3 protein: ASSLAVGHQQF

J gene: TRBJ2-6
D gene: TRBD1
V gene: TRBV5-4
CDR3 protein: ASSSTGAGANVLT

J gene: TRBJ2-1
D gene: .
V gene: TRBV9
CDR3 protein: ASSVRAGISSYNEQF

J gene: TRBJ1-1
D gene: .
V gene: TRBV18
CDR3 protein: ASSPGETEAF